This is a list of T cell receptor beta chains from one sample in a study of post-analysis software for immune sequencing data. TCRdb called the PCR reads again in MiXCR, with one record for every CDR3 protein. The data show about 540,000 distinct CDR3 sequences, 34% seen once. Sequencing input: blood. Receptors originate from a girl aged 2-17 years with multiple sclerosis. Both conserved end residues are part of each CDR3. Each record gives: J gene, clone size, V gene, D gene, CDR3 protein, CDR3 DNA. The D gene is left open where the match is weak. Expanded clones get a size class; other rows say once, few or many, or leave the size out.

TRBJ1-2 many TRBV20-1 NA CSARVGYTF TGCAGTGCCAGGGTTGGCTACACCTTC
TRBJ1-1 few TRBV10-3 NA CAIRGDGNTEAFF TGTGCCATCAGGGGGGACGGCAACACTGAAGCTTTCTTT
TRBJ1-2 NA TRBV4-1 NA CASSQGSIIWYGYTF TGCGCCAGCAGCCAGGGTTCCATCATTTGGTATGGCTACACCTTC
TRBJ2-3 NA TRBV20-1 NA CSARDQSTDTQYF TGCAGTGCTAGAGATCAGAGCACAGATACGCAGTATTTT
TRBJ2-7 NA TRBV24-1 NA CATSPAYF TGTGCCACCAGTCCGGCGTACTTC
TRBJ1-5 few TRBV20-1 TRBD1 CSARTRTGGSNQPQHF TGCAGTGCTAGAACCCGGACAGGGGGTAGCAATCAGCCCCAGCATTTT
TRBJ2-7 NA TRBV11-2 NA CASTNLDNYEQYF TGTGCCAGCACAAATTTGGACAACTACGAGCAGTACTTC
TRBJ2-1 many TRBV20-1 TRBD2 CSARVLAGGGEQFF TGCAGTGCTAGGGTACTAGCGGGGGGAGGAGAGCAGTTCTTC
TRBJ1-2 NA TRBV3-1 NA CASSQIPGVGGYTF TGTGCCAGCAGCCAAATCCCAGGCGTCGGCGGCTACACCTTC
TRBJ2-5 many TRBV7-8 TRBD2 CASSLASPSGGFQETQYF TGTGCCAGCAGCTTAGCGTCCCCTAGCGGGGGGTTCCAAGAGACCCAGTACTTC
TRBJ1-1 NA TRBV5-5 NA CASSLGGGPNTEAFF TGTGCCAGCAGCTTGGGGGGGGGACCGAACACTGAAGCTTTCTTT
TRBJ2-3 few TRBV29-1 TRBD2 CSDWTSRPGDTQYF TGCAGCGACTGGACTAGTCGACCCGGAGATACGCAGTATTTT
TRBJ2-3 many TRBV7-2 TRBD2 CASSLAAGGSTDTQYF TGTGCCAGCAGCTTAGCAGCGGGGGGGAGCACAGATACGCAGTATTTT
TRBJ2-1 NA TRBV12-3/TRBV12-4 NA CASSWFLDREQFF TGTGCCAGCAGTTGGTTTCTAGATCGTGAGCAGTTCTTC
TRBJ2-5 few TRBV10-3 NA CAISREQETQYF TGTGCCATCAGCAGGGAACAAGAGACCCAGTACTTC
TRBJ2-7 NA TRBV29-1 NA CSVGSEAPYEQYF TGCAGCGTTGGATCCGAGGCCCCCTACGAGCAGTACTTC
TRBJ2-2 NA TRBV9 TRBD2 CASSARTSGANTGELFF TGTGCCAGCAGCGCCAGGACTAGCGGGGCTAACACCGGGGAGCTGTTTTTT
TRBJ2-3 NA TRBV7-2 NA CASSLDLRDTQYF TGTGCCAGCAGCTTAGATTTACGAGATACGCAGTATTTT
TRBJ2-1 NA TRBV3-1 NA CASSQRAGTPGNEQFF TGTGCCAGCAGCCAAAGGGCGGGGACCCCGGGCAATGAGCAGTTCTTC
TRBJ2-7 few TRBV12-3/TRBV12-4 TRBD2 CASTGLAGGLLTYEQYF TGTGCCAGCACCGGACTAGCGGGGGGCCTTCTAACCTACGAGCAGTACTTC
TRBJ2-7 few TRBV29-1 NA CSLRHGQEAQYF TGCAGCTTACGACACGGCCAAGAGGCTCAGTACTTC
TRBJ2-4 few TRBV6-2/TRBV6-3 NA CASNQTPDLNIQYF TGTGCCAGCAATCAAACGCCTGATTTAAACATTCAGTACTTC
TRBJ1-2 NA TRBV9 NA CASSVGTTYGYTF TGTGCCAGCAGCGTAGGGACAACCTATGGCTACACCTTC
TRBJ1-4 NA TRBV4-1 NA CASSHLFSGARPGEKLFF TGCGCCAGCAGCCATCTTTTCTCGGGGGCCAGGCCCGGTGAAAAACTGTTTTTT
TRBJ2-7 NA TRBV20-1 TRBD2 CSAKLGLAGFGEQYF TGCAGTGCCAAACTGGGACTAGCGGGGTTCGGCGAGCAGTACTTC
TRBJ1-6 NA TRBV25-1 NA CAGSEFRLTDSPLHF TGTGCCGGCAGTGAATTTCGACTCACAGATTCACCCCTCCACTTT
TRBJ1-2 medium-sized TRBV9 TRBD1 CASSASGGGQGYGYTF TGTGCCAGCAGCGCGTCTGGAGGGGGACAGGGCTATGGCTACACCTTC
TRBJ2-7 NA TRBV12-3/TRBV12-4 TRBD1 CASGDRGPSYEQYF TGTGCCAGTGGGGACAGGGGCCCAAGCTACGAGCAGTACTTC
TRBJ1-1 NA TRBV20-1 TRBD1 CSASTRQGTTTEAFF TGCAGTGCTTCCACTAGACAGGGGACGACCACTGAAGCTTTCTTT
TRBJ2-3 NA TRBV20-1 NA CSARSGYETDTQYF TGCAGTGCTAGATCAGGGTATGAGACAGATACGCAGTATTTT
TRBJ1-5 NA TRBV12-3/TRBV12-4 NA CASSPAPGRQYSNQPQHF TGTGCCAGCAGTCCCGCGCCGGGACGGCAATATAGCAATCAGCCCCAGCATTTT
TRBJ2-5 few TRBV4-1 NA CASSQEEGAIQETQYF TGCGCCAGCAGCCAAGAGGAGGGGGCGATCCAAGAGACCCAGTACTTC
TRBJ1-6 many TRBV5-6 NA CASSHRPGQKGVSPLHF TGTGCCAGCAGCCATCGCCCAGGGCAGAAAGGGGTCTCACCCCTCCACTTT
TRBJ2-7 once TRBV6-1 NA CASSEWALAAYEQYF TGTGCCAGCAGTGAATGGGCCCTAGCCGCCTACGAGCAGTACTTC
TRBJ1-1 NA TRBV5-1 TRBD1 CASSTGQEVTEAFF TGCGCCAGCAGCACGGGACAGGAGGTCACTGAAGCTTTCTTT
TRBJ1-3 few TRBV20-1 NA CSARAPISGNTIYF TGCAGTGCTAGAGCCCCCATCTCTGGAAACACCATATATTTT
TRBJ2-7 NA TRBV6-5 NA CASSYSRTASSYEQYF TGTGCCAGCAGTTACTCGAGGACCGCCAGCTCCTACGAGCAGTACTTC
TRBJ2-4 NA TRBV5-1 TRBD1 CASSSTGLENIQYF TGCGCCAGCAGCTCGACAGGGTTGGAAAACATTCAGTACTTC
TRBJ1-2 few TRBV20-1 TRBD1 CSARDSSYYGYTF TGCAGTGCTCGGGACAGTTCCTACTATGGCTACACCTTC
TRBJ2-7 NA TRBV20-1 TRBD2 CSAKLAVQSYEQYF TGCAGTGCGAAGCTAGCGGTGCAATCCTACGAGCAGTACTTC
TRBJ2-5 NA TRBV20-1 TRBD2 CSASAGTSSSETQYF TGCAGTGCTTCCGCCGGGACTAGTAGTTCAGAGACCCAGTACTTC
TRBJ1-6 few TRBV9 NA CASSVGISYNSPLHF TGTGCCAGCAGCGTAGGTATCTCCTATAATTCACCCCTCCACTTT
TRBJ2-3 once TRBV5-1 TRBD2 CASSLVSGLAGSTDTQYF TGCGCCAGCAGCTTGGTTTCGGGACTAGCGGGGAGTACAGATACGCAGTATTTT
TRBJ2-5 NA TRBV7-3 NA CASSLGSLGGQETQYF TGTGCCAGCAGCTTGGGTTCGTTAGGCGGCCAAGAGACCCAGTACTTC
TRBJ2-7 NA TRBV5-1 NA CASSRSLGDEQYF TGCGCCAGCAGCCGGTCACTGGGAGACGAGCAGTACTTC
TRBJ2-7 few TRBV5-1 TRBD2 CASKLGGGGVSYEQYF TGCGCCAGCAAGTTGGGTGGCGGGGGTGTCTCCTACGAGCAGTACTTC
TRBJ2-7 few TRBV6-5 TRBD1 CASSSETGVSSYEQYF TGTGCCAGCAGTTCCGAAACAGGGGTGAGCTCCTACGAGCAGTACTTC
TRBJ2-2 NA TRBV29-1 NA CSGGVENTGELFF TGCAGCGGGGGGGTCGAGAACACCGGGGAGCTGTTTTTT
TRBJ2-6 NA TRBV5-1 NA CASSLGTGDSGANVPTF TGCGCCAGCAGCTTGGGGACGGGGGATTCTGGGGCCAACGTCCCGACTTTC
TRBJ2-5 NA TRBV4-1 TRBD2 CASSQPKRGAGETQYF TGCGCCAGCAGCCAACCGAAGCGGGGAGCGGGAGAGACCCAGTACTTC
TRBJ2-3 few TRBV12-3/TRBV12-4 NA CASRPTVTADAQYF TGTGCCAGCAGGCCCACAGTTACAGCAGATGCGCAGTATTTC
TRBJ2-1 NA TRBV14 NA CASSQSRVYNEQFF TGTGCCAGCAGCCAATCAAGGGTCTACAATGAGCAGTTCTTC
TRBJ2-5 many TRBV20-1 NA CSASLGGDGTQYF TGCAGTGCTAGCCTCGGTGGGGACGGGACCCAGTACTTC